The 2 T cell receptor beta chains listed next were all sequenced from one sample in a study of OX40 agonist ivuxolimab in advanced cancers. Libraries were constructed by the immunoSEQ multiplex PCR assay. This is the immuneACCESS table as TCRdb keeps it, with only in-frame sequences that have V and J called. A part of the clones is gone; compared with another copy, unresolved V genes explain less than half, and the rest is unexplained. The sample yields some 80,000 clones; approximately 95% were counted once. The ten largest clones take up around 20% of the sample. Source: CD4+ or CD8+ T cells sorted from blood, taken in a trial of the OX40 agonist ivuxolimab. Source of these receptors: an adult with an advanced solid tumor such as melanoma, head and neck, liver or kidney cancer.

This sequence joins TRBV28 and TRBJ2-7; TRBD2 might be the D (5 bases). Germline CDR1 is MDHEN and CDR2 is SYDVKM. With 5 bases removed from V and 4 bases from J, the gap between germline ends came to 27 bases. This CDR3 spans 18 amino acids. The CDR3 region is CASSPSTTLYRGSYEQYF. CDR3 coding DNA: TGTGCCAGCAGTCCAAGCACGACCCTGTACCGGGGATCGTACGAGCAGTACTTC.

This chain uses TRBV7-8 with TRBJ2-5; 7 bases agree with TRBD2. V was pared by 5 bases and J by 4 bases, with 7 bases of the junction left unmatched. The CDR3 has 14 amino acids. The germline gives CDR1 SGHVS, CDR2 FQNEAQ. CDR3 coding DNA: TGTGCCAGCAGCCCCCGAGCGGGATTAGAGACCCAGTACTTC. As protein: CASSPRAGLETQYF.